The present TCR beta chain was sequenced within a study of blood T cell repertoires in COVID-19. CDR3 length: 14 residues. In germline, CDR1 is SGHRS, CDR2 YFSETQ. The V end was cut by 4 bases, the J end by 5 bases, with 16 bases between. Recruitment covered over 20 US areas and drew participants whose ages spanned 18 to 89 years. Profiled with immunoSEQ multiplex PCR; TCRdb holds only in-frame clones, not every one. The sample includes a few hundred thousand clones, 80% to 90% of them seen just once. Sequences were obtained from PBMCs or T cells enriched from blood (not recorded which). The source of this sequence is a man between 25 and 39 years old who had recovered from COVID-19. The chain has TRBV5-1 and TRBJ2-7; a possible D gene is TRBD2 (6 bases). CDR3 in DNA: TGCGCCAGCAGCCTGGAGGGGTTCGGAGACGAGCAGTACTTC. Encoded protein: CASSLEGFGDEQYF.